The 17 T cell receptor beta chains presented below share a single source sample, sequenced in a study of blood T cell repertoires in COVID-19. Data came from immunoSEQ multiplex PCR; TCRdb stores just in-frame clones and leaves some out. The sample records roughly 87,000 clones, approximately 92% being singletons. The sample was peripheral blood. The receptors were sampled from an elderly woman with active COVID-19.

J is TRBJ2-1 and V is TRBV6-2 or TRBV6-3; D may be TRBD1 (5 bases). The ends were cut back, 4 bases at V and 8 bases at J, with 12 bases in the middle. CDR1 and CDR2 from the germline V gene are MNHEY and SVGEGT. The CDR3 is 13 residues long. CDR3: CASSSTRVDEQFF. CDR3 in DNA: TGTGCCAGCAGTTCGACCAGGGTCGATGAGCAGTTCTTC.

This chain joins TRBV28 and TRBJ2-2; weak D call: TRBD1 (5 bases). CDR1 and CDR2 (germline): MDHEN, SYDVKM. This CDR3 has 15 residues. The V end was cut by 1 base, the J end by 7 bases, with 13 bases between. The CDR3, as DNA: TGTGCCAGCAGTTTATCCAGGGAAGGAATCGGGGAGCTGTTTTTT. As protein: CASSLSREGIGELFF.

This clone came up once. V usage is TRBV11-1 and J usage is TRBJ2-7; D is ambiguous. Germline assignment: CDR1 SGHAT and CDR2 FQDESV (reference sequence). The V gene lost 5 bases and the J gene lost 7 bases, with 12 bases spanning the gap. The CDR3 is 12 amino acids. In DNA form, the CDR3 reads TGTGCCAGCAGCGTAGTTTCCACAGAGCAGTACTTC. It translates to CASSVVSTEQYF.

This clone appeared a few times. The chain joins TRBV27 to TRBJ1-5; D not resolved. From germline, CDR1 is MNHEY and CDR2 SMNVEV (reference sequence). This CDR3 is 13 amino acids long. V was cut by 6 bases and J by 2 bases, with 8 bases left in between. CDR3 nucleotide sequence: TGTGCCAGCAGCGAATCGGGCAATCAGCCCCAGCATTTT. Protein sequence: CASSESGNQPQHF.

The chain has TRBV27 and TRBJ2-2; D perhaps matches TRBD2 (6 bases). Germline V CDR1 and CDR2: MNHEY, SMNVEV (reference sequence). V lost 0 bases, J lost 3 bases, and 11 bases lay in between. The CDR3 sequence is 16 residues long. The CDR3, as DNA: TGTGCCAGCAGTTTATCGGGGACTTTCCACACCGGGGAGCTGTTTTTT. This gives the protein CASSLSGTFHTGELFF.

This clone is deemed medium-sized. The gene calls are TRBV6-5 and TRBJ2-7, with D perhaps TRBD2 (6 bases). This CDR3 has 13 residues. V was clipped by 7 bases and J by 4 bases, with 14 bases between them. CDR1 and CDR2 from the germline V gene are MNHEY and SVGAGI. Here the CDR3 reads CASMGLTAYEQYF. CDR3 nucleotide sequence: TGTGCCAGCATGGGACTGACAGCTTACGAGCAGTACTTC.

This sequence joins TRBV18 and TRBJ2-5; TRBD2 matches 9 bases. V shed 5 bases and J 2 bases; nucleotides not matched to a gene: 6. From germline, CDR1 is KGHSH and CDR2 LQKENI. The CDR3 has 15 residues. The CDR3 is CASSRAGGGQETQYF. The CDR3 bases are TGTGCCAGCTCAAGAGCGGGAGGAGGGCAAGAGACCCAGTACTTC.

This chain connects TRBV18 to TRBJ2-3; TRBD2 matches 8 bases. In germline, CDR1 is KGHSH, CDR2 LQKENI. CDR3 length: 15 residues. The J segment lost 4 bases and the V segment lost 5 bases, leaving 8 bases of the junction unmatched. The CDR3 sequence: CASSGLASSADTQYF. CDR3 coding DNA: TGTGCCAGCTCAGGACTAGCTTCTAGCGCAGATACGCAGTATTTT. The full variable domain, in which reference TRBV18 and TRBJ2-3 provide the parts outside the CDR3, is NAGVMQNPRHLVRRRGQEARLRCSPMKGHSHVYWYRQLPEEGLKFMVYLQKENIIDESGMPKERFSAEFPKEGPSILRIQQVVRGDSAAYFCASSGLASSADTQYFGPGTRLTVL.

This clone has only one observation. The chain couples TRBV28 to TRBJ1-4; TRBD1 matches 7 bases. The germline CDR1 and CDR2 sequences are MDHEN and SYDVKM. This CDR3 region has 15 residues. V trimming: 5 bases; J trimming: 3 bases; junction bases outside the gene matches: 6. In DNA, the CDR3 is TGTGCCAGCAGTGGATCGACAGGGTCTAATGAAAAACTGTTTTTT. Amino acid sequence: CASSGSTGSNEKLFF.

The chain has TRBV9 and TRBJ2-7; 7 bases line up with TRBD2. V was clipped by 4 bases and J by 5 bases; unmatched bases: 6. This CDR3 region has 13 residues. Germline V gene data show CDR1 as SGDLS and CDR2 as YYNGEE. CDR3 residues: CASSPGTMNEQYF. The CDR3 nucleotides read TGTGCCAGCAGCCCTGGGACTATGAACGAGCAGTACTTC.

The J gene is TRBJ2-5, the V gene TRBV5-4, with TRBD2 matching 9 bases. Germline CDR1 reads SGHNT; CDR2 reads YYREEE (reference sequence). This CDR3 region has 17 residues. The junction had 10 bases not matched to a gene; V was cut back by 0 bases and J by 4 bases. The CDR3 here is CASSLGFGGRVTETQYF. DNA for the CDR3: TGTGCCAGCAGCTTGGGATTTGGCGGGAGGGTCACAGAGACCCAGTACTTC.

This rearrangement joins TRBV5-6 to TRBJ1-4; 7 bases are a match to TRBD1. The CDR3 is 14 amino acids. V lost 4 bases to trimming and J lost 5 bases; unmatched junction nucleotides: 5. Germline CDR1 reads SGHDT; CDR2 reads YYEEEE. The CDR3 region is CASSATGSNEKLFF. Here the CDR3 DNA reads TGTGCCAGCAGCGCGACAGGGAGCAATGAAAAACTGTTTTTT.

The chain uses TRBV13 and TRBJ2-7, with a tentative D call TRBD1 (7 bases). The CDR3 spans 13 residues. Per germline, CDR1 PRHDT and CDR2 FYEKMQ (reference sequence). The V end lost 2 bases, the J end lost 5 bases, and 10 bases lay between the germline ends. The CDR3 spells CASSLRGTDEQYF. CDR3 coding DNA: TGTGCCAGCAGCTTACGGGGGACAGACGAGCAGTACTTC.

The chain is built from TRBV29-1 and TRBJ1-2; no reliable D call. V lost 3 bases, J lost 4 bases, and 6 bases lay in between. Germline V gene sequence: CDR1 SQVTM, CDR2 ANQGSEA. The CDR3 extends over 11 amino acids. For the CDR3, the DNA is TGCAGCGTTGAGTCAGTCTATGGCTACACCTTC. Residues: CSVESVYGYTF. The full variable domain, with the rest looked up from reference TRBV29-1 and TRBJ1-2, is SAVISQKPSRDICQRGTSLTIQCQVDSQVTMMFWYRQQPGQSLTLIATANQGSEATYESGFVIDKFPISRPNLTFSTLTVSNMSPEDSSIYLCSVESVYGYTFGSGTRLTVV.

The CDR3 spells CASSLVGQGYEQYF. DNA of the CDR3: TGTGCCAGCAGCCTAGTGGGACAGGGCTACGAGCAGTACTTC. The J gene is TRBJ2-7, the V gene TRBV7-8; 9 positions match TRBD1. This CDR3 comprises 14 residues. Germline V gene lookup returns CDR1 SGHVS and CDR2 FQNEAQ. Germline trimming cut 5 bases from V and 3 bases from J; bases unmatched to any gene: 5.

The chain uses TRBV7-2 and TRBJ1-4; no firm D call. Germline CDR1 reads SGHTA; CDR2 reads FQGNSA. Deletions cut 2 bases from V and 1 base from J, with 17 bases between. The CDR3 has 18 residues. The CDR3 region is CASSLRFSSVRTNEKLFF. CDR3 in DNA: TGTGCCAGCAGCTTAAGATTTAGTTCTGTACGAACTAATGAAAAACTGTTTTTT.

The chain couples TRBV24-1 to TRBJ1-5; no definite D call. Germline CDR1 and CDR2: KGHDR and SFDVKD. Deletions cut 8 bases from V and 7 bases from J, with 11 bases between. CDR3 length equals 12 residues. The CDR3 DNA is TGTGCCACCACTAACGCGGGACAGCCCCAGCATTTT. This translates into CATTNAGQPQHF.